These 20 T cell receptor beta chains were sequenced from one sample in a study of CD8 T cells in ankylosing spondylitis. These receptors' targets are unknown. TCRdb called the 5' RACE reads again in MiXCR, with one record for every CDR3 protein. The table includes hundreds of thousands of distinct CDR3 sequences, about 12% detected once. Points from the study as a whole: Blood from ankylosing spondylitis patients appeared to carry a characteristic roughly 8-variant TCR beta motif.

Sequenced input: blood, either unsorted or a sorted T cell fraction (not recorded which). The receptors here all came from a male donor with ankylosing spondylitis.

The rearrangement joins TRBV20-1 to TRBJ2-3; 9 nucleotides line up with TRBD2. With 2 bases clipped from V and 5 bases from J, the junction kept 8 bases outside the gene matches. Germline CDR1 DFQATT, CDR2 SNEGSKA (reference sequence). This CDR3 spans 15 amino acids. The CDR3, as DNA: TGCAGTGCTAGATACAGCGGGGGGCCTGGAGATACGCAGTATTTT. It specifies CSARYSGGPGDTQYF.

The V gene is TRBV9, the J gene TRBJ2-1, with 7 bases that match TRBD2. Germline CDR1 and CDR2: SGDLS and YYNGEE. Losses at the gene ends were 0 bases for V and 5 bases for J; bases not matched to a gene: 8. This CDR3 contains 16 residues. The CDR3 coding sequence is TGTGCCAGCAGCGTAGCAGGGACGGGGGGTGACAATGAGCAGTTCTTC. It encodes CASSVAGTGGDNEQFF.

This clonotype was counted between two and nine times. V gene TRBV10-3 combines with J gene TRBJ2-1; perhaps TRBD2 as D (6 bases). V gave up 4 bases and J gave up 8 bases, with 6 bases separating them. Germline CDR1 reads ENHRY; CDR2 reads SYGVKD. The length of the CDR3 is 11 residues. Written as DNA, the CDR3 is TGTGCCATCAGTGGGAGGGATGAGCAGTTCTTC. This translates into CAISGRDEQFF.

This clonotype was recorded many times. The CDR3 is CASSLADGGGYTF. The CDR3 nucleotides read TGTGCCAGCAGCTTGGCCGATGGGGGCGGCTACACCTTC. V gene TRBV5-6 combines with J gene TRBJ1-2, with D perhaps TRBD1 (6 bases). With 0 bases removed from V and 8 bases from J, the gap between germline ends came to 11 bases. CDR3 size: 13 residues. CDR1 is SGHDT, CDR2 YYEEEE, per germline.

This chain uses TRBV5-1 with TRBJ1-1; 8 bases are shared with TRBD1. Germline CDR1 SGHRS, CDR2 YFSETQ. J lost 5 bases, V lost 4 bases, and 13 bases had no gene match. The CDR3 runs 16 residues. The CDR3 bases are TGCGCCAGCAGCCCTCGGGGACAGGTGTTGAGGACTGAAGCTTTCTTT. Its protein is CASSPRGQVLRTEAFF. Full variable domain (rest looked up from reference TRBV5-1 and TRBJ1-1): KAGVTQTPRYLIKTRGQQVTLSCSPISGHRSVSWYQQTPGQGLQFLFEYFSETQRNKGNFPGRFSGRQFSNSRSEMNVSTLELGDSALYLCASSPRGQVLRTEAFFGQGTRLTVV.

The CDR3: CASSRLAAVVHEQFF. CDR3 sequence (DNA): TGCGCCAGCAGCCGCTTAGCGGCCGTCGTCCATGAGCAGTTCTTC. V and J are TRBV4-3 and TRBJ2-1; D is perhaps TRBD2 (6 bases). The CDR3 has 15 amino acids. Germline CDR1 and CDR2: LGHNA and YSLEER. The ends were cut back, 4 bases at V and 8 bases at J, with 18 bases in the middle.

The rearrangement joins TRBV4-3 to TRBJ1-6; no definite D call. Trimming took 5 bases from V and 0 from J, leaving 11 bases between them. The CDR3 covers 16 residues. Germline values: CDR1 LGHNA, CDR2 YSLEER. CDR3 nucleotides: TGCGCCAGCAGCGTCCTGGACGGCTCCTATAATTCACCCCTCCACTTT. Protein product: CASSVLDGSYNSPLHF.

The chain couples TRBV20-1 to TRBJ1-2; D is unclear. The CDR3 is made up of 12 amino acids. V shed 3 bases and J shed 9 bases, with 14 bases lying between them. In germline, CDR1 is DFQATT, CDR2 SNEGSKA (reference sequence). DNA of the CDR3: TGCAGTGCTAGTCCGATCCTGGGAAGCTACACCTTC. This translates into CSASPILGSYTF.

The chain is built from TRBV5-6 and TRBJ1-1; D possibly corresponds to TRBD1 (5 bases). V dropped 5 bases and J dropped 7 bases, with 18 bases sitting between them. This CDR3 is built from 14 residues. Germline V gives CDR1 SGHDT, CDR2 YYEEEE. This CDR3 is CASRGKGPRGEAFF. The CDR3 region has the DNA TGTGCCAGCAGGGGGAAGGGGCCTCGGGGTGAAGCTTTCTTT.

This clonotype was seen ten or more times. V and J are TRBV5-8 and TRBJ2-7; 11 bases align to TRBD2. J was trimmed by 2 bases and V by 4 bases; bases with no gene match: 5. The CDR3 sequence is 15 residues long. From germline, CDR1 is SGHTS and CDR2 YDEGEE. CDR3: CASSLGLAEAYEQYF. DNA of the CDR3: TGTGCCAGCAGCCTGGGACTAGCGGAGGCCTACGAGCAGTACTTC.

This chain's CDR3 is CASSYLSGRPAYEQYF. The CDR3 nucleotides read TGTGCCAGCAGTTACCTTAGCGGGAGGCCGGCCTACGAGCAGTACTTC. The V call is TRBV6-2 or TRBV6-3, the J call TRBJ2-7; 10 bases map to TRBD2. Germline V CDR1 and CDR2: MNHEY, SVGEGT. The CDR3 consists of 16 residues. Losses at the gene ends were 2 bases for V and 2 bases for J; bases not matched to a gene: 6.

This clonotype was seen many times. The DNA for the CDR3 is TGCAGTGCTAGGGAATATAGCAATCAGCCCCAGCATTTT. Translated, it gives CSAREYSNQPQHF. The chain links TRBV20-1 to TRBJ1-5; D gene unclear. The germline gives CDR1 DFQATT, CDR2 SNEGSKA (reference sequence). V was shortened by 3 bases and J by 0 bases, with 6 bases between the two germline ends. The CDR3 is made up of 13 amino acids.

This clonotype was seen at least ten times. The genes are TRBV20-1 and TRBJ2-2; D is unclear. Germline V gives CDR1 DFQATT, CDR2 SNEGSKA (reference sequence). The V gene lost 0 bases and the J gene lost 4 bases, with 12 bases spanning the gap. The CDR3 spans 15 residues. DNA for the CDR3: TGCAGTGCTAGAGAGGCCCGGGTAACCACCGGGGAGCTGTTTTTT. Protein product: CSAREARVTTGELFF.

The CDR3 loop reads CSAIVAGETQYF. The CDR3 region has the DNA TGCAGTGCTATAGTAGCTGGGGAGACCCAGTACTTC. The chain uses TRBV20-1 and TRBJ2-5; D not certain. The CDR3 is 12 amino acids. V lost 4 bases and J 5 bases, leaving 11 bases between the germline ends. From germline, CDR1 is DFQATT and CDR2 SNEGSKA (reference sequence).

This clonotype turned up a few times. The J gene is TRBJ2-7, the V gene TRBV20-1; D perhaps matches TRBD1 (5 bases). Trimming left V 5 bases short and J 3 bases short, with 11 bases between. This CDR3 has 12 amino acids. CDR1 is DFQATT and CDR2 is SNEGSKA in the germline V gene (reference sequence). Here the CDR3 DNA reads TGCAGTGCTTCTGACAGAATCTACGAGCAGTACTTC. It yields the protein CSASDRIYEQYF.

Ten or more counts support this clonotype. The junction differs from germline at one of its ends, possibly a read error. V is TRBV4-2 and J is TRBJ2-2; D gene unclear. CDR1 is LGHNA and CDR2 is YNFKEQ in the germline V gene. CDR3 size: 15 residues. This chain's CDR3 is CASSQVERNIGELFF. The CDR3 DNA sequence: TGTGCCAGCAGCCAAGTTGAGCGTAACATCGGGGAGCTGTTTTTT.

This clonotype has more than one count but fewer than ten. V usage is TRBV28 and J usage is TRBJ1-5; 7 bases are shared with TRBD1. The CDR3 runs 16 residues. The germline V gene encodes CDR1 MDHEN and CDR2 SYDVKM. J was trimmed by 7 bases and V by 5 bases; bases with no gene match: 14. The CDR3 region has the DNA TGTGCCAGCAGTCCCCCATCGGCAGGGGGGCGGCAGCCCCAGCATTTT. Protein product: CASSPPSAGGRQPQHF.

DNA of the CDR3: TGTGCCAGCAGTGTCCAGTCGAGCTCCTACAATGAGCAGTTCTTC. Residues: CASSVQSSSYNEQFF. The chain links TRBV2 to TRBJ2-1; D is unresolved. The CDR3 has 15 amino acids. The germline V gene encodes CDR1 SNHLY and CDR2 FYNNEI. V lost 4 bases and J 0 bases, leaving 10 bases between the germline ends. Combining the CDR3 with reference TRBV2 and TRBJ2-1 gives the whole variable domain EPEVTQTPSHQVTQMGQEVILRCVPISNHLYFYWYRQILGQKVEFLVSFYNNEISEKSEIFDDQFSVERPDGSNFTLKIRSTKLEDSAMYFCASSVQSSSYNEQFFGPGTRLTVL.

The V gene is TRBV5-1, the J gene TRBJ2-6; 10 bases fit TRBD2. Germline lookup yields CDR1 SGHRS and CDR2 YFSETQ. This CDR3 comprises 17 residues. Trimming took 2 bases from V and 4 from J; bases not matched to a gene: 6. This CDR3 is CASSLPGLASGANVLTF. The CDR3 DNA reads as TGCGCCAGCAGCTTACCGGGACTAGCGTCCGGGGCCAACGTCCTGACTTTC.

This clonotype was seen at least ten times. The chain couples TRBV20-1 to TRBJ2-7; D unclear. V dropped 2 bases and J dropped 0 bases, with 5 bases sitting between them. The V gene's germline CDR1 is DFQATT and CDR2 SNEGSKA (reference sequence). The CDR3 contains 12 residues. CDR3 in DNA: TGCAGTGCTAGACCAAGCTCCTACGAGCAGTACTTC. Translating it yields CSARPSSYEQYF.